The clone carrying this TCR beta chain was seen just once. This sample is drawn from a study of CD8 T cells in Susac syndrome. Random-hexamer reverse transcription was applied to about 0.45 to 1 ug RNA. TCRdb reanalysed the immunoSEQ multiplex PCR reads using MiXCR and keeps one entry per CDR3 protein. The sample has about 76,000 distinct CDR3 sequences, over 85% seen once. This CDR3 comprises 15 residues. V lost 2 bases and J lost 2, with 13 bases in between. Germline lookup yields CDR1 SGHDN and CDR2 FVKESK. This sequence joins TRBV14 and TRBJ2-7; D is possibly TRBD2 (5 bases). This receptor was obtained from a human donor with Susac syndrome. Sequencing input: CD8+ T cells from PBMCs. CDR3: CASSQYRGLTYEQYF. In DNA form, the CDR3 reads TGTGCCAGCAGCCAATATCGGGGTTTAACCTACGAGCAGTACTTC.